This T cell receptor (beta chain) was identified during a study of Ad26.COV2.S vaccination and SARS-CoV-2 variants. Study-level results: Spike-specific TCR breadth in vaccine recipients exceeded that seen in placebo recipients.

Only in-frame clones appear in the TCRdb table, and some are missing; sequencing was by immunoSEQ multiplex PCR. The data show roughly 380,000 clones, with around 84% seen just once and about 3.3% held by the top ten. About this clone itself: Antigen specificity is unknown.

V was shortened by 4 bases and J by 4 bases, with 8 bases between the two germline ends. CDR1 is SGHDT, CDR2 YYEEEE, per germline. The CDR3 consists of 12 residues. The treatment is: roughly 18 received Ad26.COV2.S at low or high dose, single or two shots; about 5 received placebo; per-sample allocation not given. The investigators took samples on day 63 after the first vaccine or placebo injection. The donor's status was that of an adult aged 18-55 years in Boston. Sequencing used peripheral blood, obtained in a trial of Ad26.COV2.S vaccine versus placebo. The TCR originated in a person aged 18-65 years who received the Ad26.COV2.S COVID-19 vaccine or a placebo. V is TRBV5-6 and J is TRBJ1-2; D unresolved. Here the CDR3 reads CASSLTTYGYTF. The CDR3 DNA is TGTGCCAGCAGCCTAACGACCTATGGCTACACCTTC. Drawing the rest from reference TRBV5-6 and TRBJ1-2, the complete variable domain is DAGVTQSPTHLIKTRGQQVTLRCSPKSGHDTVSWYQQALGQGPQFIFQYYEEEERQRGNFPDRFSGHQFPNYSSELNVNALLLGDSALYLCASSLTTYGYTFGSGTRLTVV.